These 18 T cell receptor beta chains share one sample of origin, sequenced in a study of CXCR3-negative and CXCR3-positive naive CD8 T cells. Study-level points and caveats: For CXCR3-positive naive cells, TRB CDR3s were more hydrophobic than those of CXCR3-negative naive cells.

TRB cDNA was prepared as libraries by UMI-labeled 5' RACE. No DNA is given; TCRdb re-called the 5' RACE reads and lists each CDR3 protein once. Its table lists under 90,000 distinct CDR3 sequences. Their antigen targets remain unknown. Sequences were obtained from naive CXCR3+ CD8+ T cells from blood. Subset noted: CD45RO-CCR7+CD27+CD95- naive CD8+ T cells expressing CXCR3 (TNR3+). Every receptor here comes from a human donor in good health. Some clones in this sample may be carry-over from other donors' samples.

The chain employs TRBV29-1 and TRBJ2-3; without DNA, the TCRdb call of TRBD2 cannot be checked. This CDR3 is built from 16 residues. Germline CDR1 SQVTM, CDR2 ANQGSEA. The CDR3 spells CSVEGGTVPSTDTQYF.

This chain connects TRBV12-3 or TRBV12-4 to TRBJ1-2. This CDR3 contains 13 residues. The CDR3 region is CASSLGRFGGYTF.

The CDR3 sequence is CASSRRGLSSYEQYF. The chain uses TRBV5-5 and TRBJ2-7; TCRdb returns TRBD1, unconfirmable since there is no DNA. Germline CDR1 and CDR2: SGHKS and YYEKEE (reference sequence). The CDR3 contains 15 residues. Based on the CDR3 plus reference TRBV5-5 and TRBJ2-7, the full variable domain is DAGVTQSPTHLIKTRGQQVTLRCSPISGHKSVSWYQQVLGQGPQFIFQYYEKEERGRGNFPDRFSARQFPNYSSELNVNALLLGDSALYLCASSRRGLSSYEQYFGPGTRLTVT.

V is TRBV5-4 and J is TRBJ2-2; TCRdb picks TRBD1, but there is no DNA to check that call. The CDR3 totals 16 residues. Germline V lookup: CDR1 SGHNT, CDR2 YYREEE (reference sequence). This CDR3 reads CASSPGGGLGTGELFF.

The chain combines TRBV3-1 with TRBJ2-7; TCRdb outputs TRBD1, but without DNA this stays unchecked. The CDR3 is 14 residues long. CDR1 and CDR2 from the germline V gene are LGHDT and YNNKEL (reference sequence). CDR3 loop: CASSQDGAIYEQYF.

The chain couples TRBV12-3 or TRBV12-4 to TRBJ1-1; TCRdb designates TRBD1, a call that cannot be tested without DNA. This CDR3 has 13 residues. CDR3 loop: CASTPKGYTEAFF.

This chain links TRBV29-1 with TRBJ2-7; TCRdb lists TRBD1, though no DNA is available to test this call. Germline values: CDR1 SQVTM, CDR2 ANQGSEA. The CDR3 consists of 14 residues. The CDR3: CSVRIRDKGYEQYF.

The V call is TRBV24-1, the J call TRBJ2-5; no DNA is available, so the TRBD1 call from TCRdb remains unchecked. Germline CDR1 and CDR2: KGHDR and SFDVKD. This CDR3 spans 13 amino acids. This CDR3 is CATSPRTEETQYF.

J is TRBJ1-2 and V is TRBV28; TCRdb's D call, TRBD1, is unchecked because there is no DNA. This CDR3 contains 14 residues. Germline lookup yields CDR1 MDHEN and CDR2 SYDVKM. The CDR3 protein is CASSFSQGAPGYTF.

The V gene is TRBV28, the J gene TRBJ1-6. There are 17 residues in the CDR3. Germline V CDR1 and CDR2: MDHEN, SYDVKM. The CDR3 spells CASGTTEYNFYNSPLHF.

V and J are TRBV15 and TRBJ1-1; TCRdb picks TRBD1, but there is no DNA to check that call. CDR1 is LNHNV, CDR2 YYDKDF, per germline (reference sequence). The CDR3 covers 17 residues. CDR3 amino acids: CATSIDRDSYMNTEAFF. The full variable domain, in which reference TRBV15 and TRBJ1-1 provide the parts outside the CDR3, is DAMVIQNPRYQVTQFGKPVTLSCSQTLNHNVMYWYQQKSSQAPKLLFHYYDKDFNNEADTPDNFQSRRPNTSFCFLDIRSPGLGDTAMYLCATSIDRDSYMNTEAFFGQGTRLTVV.

The chain recombines TRBV11-2 with TRBJ2-1. The CDR3 totals 12 residues. The germline V gene has CDR1 SGHAT and CDR2 FQNNGV. CDR3 residues: CASRTEYNEQFF.

The chain joins TRBV27 to TRBJ1-2. The length of the CDR3 is 14 residues. The germline V gene has CDR1 MNHEY and CDR2 SMNVEV (reference sequence). The CDR3 sequence is CASRQLGANYGYTF.

The chain has TRBV13 and TRBJ2-7; TCRdb selects TRBD1, and the lack of DNA leaves this call unchecked. The CDR3 runs to 14 residues. Germline lookup yields CDR1 PRHDT and CDR2 FYEKMQ (reference sequence). The CDR3 here is CASSQRQDRLEQYF. Drawing the rest from reference TRBV13 and TRBJ2-7, the complete variable domain is AAGVIQSPRHLIKEKRETATLKCYPIPRHDTVYWYQQGPGQDPQFLISFYEKMQSDKGSIPDRFSAQQFSDYHSELNMSSLELGDSALYFCASSQRQDRLEQYFGPGTRLTVT.

The rearrangement uses TRBV28 and TRBJ2-5; TCRdb names TRBD2, which stays unverified in the absence of DNA. CDR3 length: 15 amino acids. Germline CDR1 MDHEN, CDR2 SYDVKM. CDR3: CASSSPEEGQGTQYF.

J is TRBJ1-3 and V is TRBV7-9. The CDR3 has 13 amino acids. Germline V gene lookup returns CDR1 SEHNR and CDR2 FQNEAQ (reference sequence). The CDR3 sequence: CAQEEVSGNTIYF. Full variable domain (rest looked up from reference TRBV7-9 and TRBJ1-3): DTGVSQNPRHKITKRGQNVTFRCDPISEHNRLYWYRQTLGQGPEFLTYFQNEAQLEKSRLLSDRFSAERPKGSFSTLEIQRTEQGDSAMYLCAQEEVSGNTIYFGEGSWLTVV.

The chain has TRBV7-6 and TRBJ2-7. Germline V lookup: CDR1 SGHVS, CDR2 FNYEAQ. This CDR3 is 15 amino acids long. CDR3 in amino acids: CASSLEGKTSYEQYF. The variable domain in full, completed from reference TRBV7-6 and TRBJ2-7, reads GAGVSQSPRYKVTKRGQDVALRCDPISGHVSLYWYRQALGQGPEFLTYFNYEAQQDKSGLPNDRFSAERPEGSISTLTIQRTEQRDSAMYRCASSLEGKTSYEQYFGPGTRLTVT.

The V gene is TRBV21-1, the J gene TRBJ1-2; TCRdb's assignment of TRBD1 cannot be checked, as there is no DNA. TRBV21-1 counts as a pseudogene. This CDR3 spans 15 amino acids. The CDR3 region is CASSAHRDRGRGYTF.